The 25 T cell receptor beta chains below were found in one sample sequenced in a study of cytomegalovirus exposure and HLA in healthy donors. The PCR employed 60 Vbeta primers together with 13 Jbeta primers. TCRdb's copy holds only in-frame clones and misses some; the assay was immunoSEQ multiplex PCR. The data contain 250,000 to 350,000 clones, 86% of them seen just once; the ten biggest clones take up around 4%. The sequenced sample consisted of PBMCs. These receptors all stem from a man aged 35-49 years in good health and CMV-seropositive.

This chain uses TRBV27 with TRBJ2-5, with 10 bases fitting TRBD2. Germline-derived CDR1 and CDR2 are MNHEY and SMNVEV (reference sequence). V was clipped by 0 bases and J by 6 bases; unmatched bases: 7. The CDR3 has 16 amino acids. The CDR3 loop reads CASSLSPGLARKTQYF. CDR3 coding DNA: TGTGCCAGCAGTTTATCACCGGGACTAGCGAGGAAGACCCAGTACTTC.

The chain uses TRBV9 and TRBJ2-3, with 10 bases matching TRBD2. The CDR3 runs to 16 residues. CDR1 is SGDLS and CDR2 is YYNGEE in the germline V gene. V gave up 4 bases and J gave up 6 bases; unmatched junction bases: 11. As DNA, the CDR3 is TGTGCCAGCAGCCCACCGAGCGGGAGGGCCGTGGATACGCAGTATTTT. Amino acid sequence: CASSPPSGRAVDTQYF.

The J gene is TRBJ1-2, the V gene TRBV7-2, with TRBD1 matching 10 bases. CDR3 length: 14 residues. Germline lookup yields CDR1 SGHTA and CDR2 FQGNSA. V was pared by 3 bases and J by 4 bases, with 2 bases of the junction left unmatched. CDR3 loop: CASSLTGGPYGYTF. CDR3 DNA sequence: TGTGCCAGCAGCTTGACAGGGGGCCCCTATGGCTACACCTTC.

This chain links TRBV7-3 with TRBJ2-2, with TRBD2 identical over 7 bases. Germline trimming cut 3 bases from V and 3 bases from J; bases unmatched to any gene: 7. This CDR3 comprises 16 residues. Germline loops: CDR1 SGHTA, CDR2 FQGTGA. CDR3 in amino acids: CASSFSGREDTGELFF. CDR3 nucleotide sequence: TGTGCCAGCAGCTTTTCGGGACGGGAGGACACCGGGGAGCTGTTTTTT.

The genes are TRBV7-2 and TRBJ1-2, with 8 nucleotides matching TRBD1. Germline V lookup: CDR1 SGHTA, CDR2 FQGNSA. The CDR3 length is 13 residues. After removal of 2 bases from V and 4 bases from J, the junction contained 0 bases not matched to a gene. In DNA form, the CDR3 reads TGTGCCAGCAGCTTAACAGGGGGCTATGGCTACACCTTC. It yields the protein CASSLTGGYGYTF.

Comments on this clone: A junction boundary mismatches the germline segment, possibly from a read error. The chain combines TRBV7-7 with TRBJ2-5, with TRBD1 matching over 8 bases. In germline, CDR1 is SSHAT, CDR2 FNYEAQ (reference sequence). This CDR3 comprises 15 residues. CDR3 protein: CASSFHPGGVETQYF. The DNA of the CDR3 is TGTGCTAGCAGCTTTCATCCAGGGGGCGTAGAGACCCAGTACTTC.

This clone was counted only a few times. The chain joins TRBV28 to TRBJ1-5; D is unclear. Per the germline V gene, CDR1 is MDHEN and CDR2 is SYDVKM. V lost 6 bases and J lost 5, with 5 bases in between. The CDR3 contains 11 residues. This chain's CDR3 is CASSPDQPQHF. Written as DNA, the CDR3 is TGTGCCAGCAGCCCTGATCAGCCCCAGCATTTT.

For this clone: Relative to the germline gene, one junction end is altered; a read error may explain this. This chain links TRBV28 with TRBJ2-7; D is possibly TRBD2 (7 bases). The CDR3 covers 14 residues. CDR1 is MDHEN and CDR2 is SYDVKM in the germline V gene. DNA of the CDR3: TGTGCAAGCACACGGGCGGGGGCCCCCTACGAGCAGTACTTC. This sequence encodes CASTRAGAPYEQYF.

This clone appeared once. The chain uses TRBV4-2 and TRBJ1-1; the match to TRBD1 covers 10 bases. The CDR3 runs to 15 residues. Trimming cost V 2 bases and J 2 bases; bases outside gene matches: 2. The V gene's germline CDR1 is LGHNA and CDR2 YNFKEQ. The CDR3 sequence: CASSQRDRGNTEAFF. Here the CDR3 DNA reads TGTGCCAGCAGCCAACGGGACAGGGGTAACACTGAAGCTTTCTTT.

V and J are TRBV7-3 and TRBJ2-5; 10 bases map to TRBD2. Germline CDR1 is SGHTA and CDR2 is FQGTGA. The CDR3 runs to 15 residues. V was clipped by 5 bases and J by 3 bases; unmatched bases: 6. CDR3 nucleotides: TGTGCCAGCAGCATAGTAGCGGGAGGAAAAGAGACCCAGTACTTC. Protein product: CASSIVAGGKETQYF.

This sequence joins TRBV5-1 and TRBJ2-1; 9 bases map to TRBD2. The V gene end was trimmed by 7 bases and the J gene end by 3 bases; junction bases not matched to a gene: 8. CDR1 SGHRS and CDR2 YFSETQ come from the germline V gene. The length of the CDR3 is 15 residues. CDR3 sequence reads: CASAPLAGIYNEQFF. The CDR3 nucleotides are TGCGCCAGCGCCCCGCTAGCGGGGATCTACAATGAGCAGTTCTTC.

The chain combines TRBV4-1 with TRBJ1-4, with D maybe TRBD1 (5 bases). V gave up 1 base and J gave up 5 bases, with 17 bases separating them. This CDR3 has 17 residues. Germline loops: CDR1 MGHRA, CDR2 YSYEKL. CDR3 protein: CASSQVSSGGGNEKLFF. The CDR3 DNA reads TGCGCCAGCAGCCAAGTGAGTTCCGGGGGAGGGAATGAAAAACTGTTTTTT.

The chain links TRBV27 to TRBJ2-5; TRBD1 agrees at 7 bases. V lost 6 bases, J lost 5 bases, and 12 bases stayed unmatched. Looked up from germline, CDR1 is MNHEY and CDR2 is SMNVEV (reference sequence). The CDR3 consists of 15 residues. This CDR3 reads CASRHARTGGETQYF. For the CDR3, the DNA is TGTGCCAGCAGACATGCCCGGACAGGTGGGGAGACCCAGTACTTC.

V and J are TRBV11-1 and TRBJ2-4; perhaps TRBD2 as D (5 bases). The V end lost 1 base, the J end lost 8 bases, and 12 bases lay between the germline ends. Germline V CDR1 and CDR2: SGHAT, FQDESV (reference sequence). The CDR3 is 14 residues long. The CDR3 is CASSLEPGNYIQYF. The CDR3 DNA is TGTGCCAGCAGCTTAGAACCGGGGAACTACATTCAGTACTTC. The full variable domain, with the rest looked up from reference TRBV11-1 and TRBJ2-4, is EAEVAQSPRYKITEKSQAVAFWCDPISGHATLYWYRQILGQGPELLVQFQDESVVDDSQLPKDRFSAERLKGVDSTLKIQPAELGDSAMYLCASSLEPGNYIQYFGAGTRLSVL.

The chain has TRBV10-3 and TRBJ2-7; 10 nucleotides line up with TRBD2. Germline-derived CDR1 and CDR2 are ENHRY and SYGVKD. The V and J ends lost 3 bases and 3 bases, in that order; junction bases with no gene match: 8. The CDR3 sequence is 16 residues long. The CDR3 DNA is TGTGCCATCAGTGAATCACTAGCGGGACTAAACTACGAGCAGTACTTC. Its protein is CAISESLAGLNYEQYF.

This clone was counted a single time. The chain is built from TRBV2 and TRBJ2-1; tentatively, D is TRBD2 (6 bases). The germline V gene has CDR1 SNHLY and CDR2 FYNNEI. The CDR3 is made up of 15 amino acids. V lost 6 bases and J 2 bases, leaving 14 bases between the germline ends. Here the CDR3 DNA reads TGTGCCAGCAGCCTCAACAGGAGGGCCTACAATGAGCAGTTCTTC. Protein product: CASSLNRRAYNEQFF.

The V gene is TRBV25-1, the J gene TRBJ2-1; D is perhaps TRBD2 (6 bases). V lost 2 bases to trimming and J lost 6 bases, with 14 bases between them. The V gene's germline CDR1 is MGHDK and CDR2 SYGVNS. The CDR3 has 15 residues. This chain's CDR3 is CASSEVGSILNEQFF. The DNA of the CDR3 is TGTGCCAGCAGTGAAGTCGGGAGTATCCTCAATGAGCAGTTCTTC. Together with reference TRBV25-1 and TRBJ2-1, the CDR3 gives the full variable domain: EADIYQTPRYLVIGTGKKITLECSQTMGHDKMYWYQQDPGMELHLIHYSYGVNSTEKGDLSSESTVSRIRTEHFPLTLESARPSHTSQYLCASSEVGSILNEQFFGPGTRLTVL.

The genes are TRBV6-5 and TRBJ2-3; no firm D call. V was shortened by 2 bases and J by 2 bases, with 5 bases between the two germline ends. The CDR3 is made up of 13 amino acids. From germline, CDR1 is MNHEY and CDR2 SVGAGI. The CDR3 DNA reads TGTGCCAGCAGTTACGCAGACACAGATACGCAGTATTTT. Its translation: CASSYADTDTQYF.

The chain uses TRBV7-2 and TRBJ2-7; D remains ambiguous. Germline V gene lookup returns CDR1 SGHTA and CDR2 FQGNSA. Trimming took 5 bases from V and 3 from J, leaving 8 bases between them. This CDR3 contains 12 residues. The CDR3 sequence is CASSVEHYEQYF. The CDR3 bases are TGTGCCAGCAGCGTAGAACACTACGAGCAGTACTTC.

The V call is TRBV4-3, the J call TRBJ2-5; D perhaps matches TRBD1 (5 bases). Trimming stripped 1 base from V and 5 bases from J, with 8 bases between. CDR1 and CDR2 (germline): LGHNA, YSLEER. CDR3 length: 13 residues. CDR3: CASSQVPGETQYF. The CDR3 DNA is TGCGCCAGCAGCCAAGTTCCAGGGGAGACCCAGTACTTC.

The chain links TRBV5-1 to TRBJ2-1, with D possibly TRBD2 on 7 matching bases. The CDR3 is 16 residues long. Germline CDR1 and CDR2: SGHRS and YFSETQ. Trimming took off 0 bases at V and 6 bases at J, with 16 bases between the two ends. The CDR3 here is CASSLVGGTGGNEQFF. DNA of the CDR3: TGCGCCAGCAGCTTGGTAGGGGGGACGGGGGGCAATGAGCAGTTCTTC.

V usage is TRBV18 and J usage is TRBJ2-7, with D tentatively TRBD2 (5 bases). The CDR3 totals 11 residues. The germline V and J ends were trimmed by 8 bases and 5 bases, with 10 bases remaining between them. Germline CDR1 is KGHSH and CDR2 is LQKENI. CDR3 coding DNA: TGTGCCAGCCGGGGATCGGACGAGCAGTACTTC. Its protein is CASRGSDEQYF.

The gene calls are TRBV28 and TRBJ2-5, with TRBD1 matching 8 bases. There are 15 residues in the CDR3. Germline values: CDR1 MDHEN, CDR2 SYDVKM. V lost 3 bases to trimming and J lost 5 bases; unmatched junction nucleotides: 8. CDR3: CASSFRTGFVETQYF. CDR3 bases: TGTGCCAGCAGTTTTCGGACAGGGTTCGTGGAGACCCAGTACTTC.

The V call is TRBV5-1, the J call TRBJ2-3, with D hard to call. Germline V CDR1 and CDR2: SGHRS, YFSETQ. The CDR3 runs 15 residues. V lost 0 bases, J lost 2 bases, and 10 bases lay in between. The CDR3, as DNA: TGCGCCAGCAGCTTGGTTGCGGCTCACACAGATACGCAGTATTTT. Translation gives CASSLVAAHTDTQYF.

The CDR3 DNA follows: TGTGCCTGGAGTTTCAGGGTCACTGAAGCTTTCTTT. Its translation is CAWSFRVTEAFF. The chain is built from TRBV30 and TRBJ1-1, with D maybe TRBD1 (5 bases). The V end lost 2 bases, the J end lost 4 bases, and 8 bases lay between the germline ends. Germline assignment: CDR1 GTSNPN and CDR2 SVGIG (reference sequence). The CDR3 extends over 12 amino acids.